This TCR beta chain is drawn from a study of PD-L1 blockade in urothelial cancer (dated by TCRdb to the late 2010s). About the full investigation: All patients started therapy around 2014 and received atezolizumab 1,200 mg intravenously every 3 weeks. Pretreatment blood TCR-seq was available for twenty-nine patients, at least one posttreatment blood collection was obtained for about 24 patients, and tumor TCR-seq was available for about 24 patients. Progression-free survival longer than 6 months counted as durable clinical benefit, and TCR features were additionally tested against both progression-free and overall survival. Durable clinical benefit was achieved by nine patients and was not achieved by 20 patients. Blood samples were analyzed at two time points: 3 weeks after treatment start (second dose) and 6 weeks after treatment start. In the same patients, whole exome sequencing and RNA sequencing of pretreatment tumors were performed in addition to TCR sequencing. Blood samples gave median yields of about 150,000 T cells and some 80,000 unique TCRs, along with a median clonality of 0.080. Patients had an ECOG performance status of 0 or 1 and had received between 0 and 3 prior chemotherapy regimens. Twenty-five of 29 patients were identified as males with urothelial cancer of bladder origin, and a prior smoking history was reported by 18 of 29 patients. Pretreatment tumor samples, along with matched peripheral blood serially collected before and after atezolizumab treatment, were subjected to TCR sequencing. An exploratory multi-omic analysis was conducted of the somatic, immune and clinical correlates of response to PD-L1 blockade with atezolizumab in urothelial cancer. Findings and caveats that apply to the study as a whole: At 3 weeks after the start of treatment, tumor-associated TCR clones in peripheral blood had expanded more in patients with durable benefit (n of about 21, p = 0.022). Small sample size (n ≈ 27) and many exploratory analyses mean the results are intended to be hypothesis-generating. Improved progression-free and overall survival was associated with having pretreatment peripheral blood TCR clonality below the median.

Per the publication, the time point label means: peripheral blood 6 weeks after treatment start. The cohort comprised 30 or so patients with locally advanced or metastatic urothelial carcinoma treated at Memorial Sloan Kettering on a trial protocol. Peripheral blood mononuclear cells were collected pretreatment and during treatment, at between 1 and 8 total time points per patient. The Qiagen DNeasy Blood extraction kit was used to purify genomic DNA from total PBMCs and tumor samples. Collected pretreatment and during treatment, PBMCs were isolated and stored as previously described. At the junction V is shortened by 5 bases and J by 7 bases, with 15 bases in between. The CDR3 numbers 14 residues from cysteine through phenylalanine. Of all the DNA, just the CDR3 is kept, 42 bases in frame from base 1. The germline V gene (reference sequence) sets CDR1 to MNHNY and CDR2 to SVGAGI. Synthetic TCR analog templates were spiked into each PCR to estimate absolute template abundance from read counts. Using the immunoSEQ assay, TCRbeta CDR3 regions were amplified from genomic DNA with bias-controlled V and J gene primers. Rearranged TCRbeta segments were sequenced at approximately 20X coverage. The authors processed their data as follows. Sequencing errors were corrected by clustering, and CDR3s were annotated against IMGT so that V, D and J genes could be assigned. Only productive TCRbeta rearrangements were used in downstream analyses, excluding out-of-frame or stop-codon sequences. To compute clonality, Shannon entropy was normalized by the log of the number of unique productive sequences and then subtracted from one. Clones differing between time points or between blood and tumor were identified using Fisher's exact test with Benjamini-Hochberg correction, with an adjusted p below 0.01 applied as the threshold. The clones in this table, taken by TCRdb from immuneACCESS, are in-frame only. Not every clone is retained; where verified, under half of the shortfall comes from an unresolved V gene, and the cause of the rest is unknown. D and trimming come from the DNA, and the V and J calls and clone size come from that table. The table for this sample lists about 50,000 clones; 88% of them were counted only once. The top ten hold roughly 2.5% of the sample.

In the case of this clone: Its antigen target is currently unknown. No qualities accompany the bases; no much larger clone lies one base away.

This clonotype originated in a man aged 55 to 70 with urothelial cancer. Material: PBMCs, obtained around atezolizumab (anti-PD-L1) treatment. The chain links TRBV6-6 with TRBJ1-5, with a tentative D gene TRBD1 over 6 matching bases. The CDR3 region has the sequence CASSLIRGQQPQHF. Read as DNA, the sequence is TGTGCCAGCAGTCTCATCAGGGGACAACAGCCCCAGCATTTT.